This T cell receptor (beta chain) was profiled in a study of radiotherapy plus CTLA-4 blockade in lung cancer (dated 2018 in TCRdb). For the study in its entirety: Objective responses were observed in around 20% of enrolled patients, and disease control was achieved in less than 35%. On the study overall, not on this receptor specifically: Early dynamic changes in blood T cell clones, together with increased serum interferon-beta after radiation, were reported as the strongest predictors of response. After treatment with radiotherapy and ipilimumab, TCR clones that originated in tumors expanded in peripheral blood.

Library construction relied on the immunoSEQ multiplex PCR assay. TCRdb retrieved this table from immuneACCESS and kept in-frame rearrangements only. Not all clones are present; in checked studies, unresolved V genes account for under half, and no reason is known for the remainder. The sample table shows 85,000 to 100,000 clones, and about 78% are seen once. Around an eighth of the sample lies in the top ten. Focal radiation therapy combined with CTLA-4 blockade (ipilimumab) was tested in patients with chemo-refractory metastatic non-small-cell lung cancer. The CDR3 covers 16 residues, taking in both the cysteine and the phenylalanine. Left in the record is the CDR3 DNA by itself, 48 bases read in frame from the first base. Germline trimming: 5 bases from V, 6 bases from J; junction bases outside gene matches: 12. According to the germline V gene (reference sequence), CDR1 reads SGHAT and CDR2 reads FQDESV.

Concerning this clone: What this receptor recognizes is not known. There are no base qualities to consult, and no much larger clone falls within one base.

The sample consisted of peripheral blood, taken from a patient treated with radiotherapy plus ipilimumab. This receptor chain uses TRBV11-1 and TRBJ2-2, with 7 bases in between that match TRBD1. This clonotype originated in a human donor with non-small cell lung cancer that progressed on radiotherapy plus ipilimumab. The CDR3 protein is CASSPAAGRGPGELFF. The nucleotide sequence reads TGTGCCAGCAGCCCCGCTGCCGGAAGGGGGCCCGGGGAGCTGTTTTTT.